This entry lists 26 T cell receptor beta chains sequenced from one sample in a study of a mutant IDH1 vaccine in newly diagnosed glioma. Sequencing was performed with immunoSEQ multiplex PCR; in TCRdb, only in-frame clones are kept and a portion is missing. The table has tens of thousands of clones, roughly 82% seen once. Time point noted: week 5, during vaccination. Mutant IDH1 20-mer peptide, at 300 ug, made up each vaccine dose, with topical imiquimod. These receptors have no identified antigens. This sample comprised PBMCs, obtained from a glioma patient whose treatment included an IDH1 peptide vaccine. Receptors were obtained from a woman younger than 35 with glioma. Some clones in this sample may be carry-over from other donors' samples.

The rearrangement uses TRBV10-3 and TRBJ2-7; D gene ambiguous. The length of the CDR3 is 13 residues. Germline CDR1 ENHRY, CDR2 SYGVKD. Trimming stripped 2 bases from V and 2 bases from J, with 7 bases between. The CDR3 nucleotides are TGTGCCATCAGTGAGGACGTGACCTACGAGCAGTACTTC. Residues: CAISEDVTYEQYF.

The rearrangement joins TRBV5-8 to TRBJ1-2; 9 bases fit TRBD1. This CDR3 is 12 amino acids long. Trimming removed 5 bases from V and 5 bases from J; junction bases left unmatched: 1. Germline V gene data show CDR1 as SGHTS and CDR2 as YDEGEE. The CDR3 reads CASRGQGYGYTF. CDR3 bases: TGTGCCAGCAGGGGACAGGGATATGGCTACACCTTC.

This chain connects TRBV29-1 to TRBJ1-2, with 9 bases identical to TRBD1. Per the germline V gene, CDR1 is SQVTM and CDR2 is ANQGSEA. V lost 6 bases to trimming and J lost 7 bases; unmatched junction nucleotides: 6. The CDR3 length is 12 residues. The CDR3 is CSVPQGARGYTF. CDR3 coding DNA: TGCAGCGTGCCACAGGGGGCGCGTGGCTACACCTTC.

The chain combines TRBV9 with TRBJ2-2; the match to TRBD2 covers 12 bases. The CDR3 runs 17 residues. CDR1 SGDLS and CDR2 YYNGEE come from the germline V gene. Trimming removed 6 bases from V and 1 base from J; junction bases left unmatched: 7. The CDR3 region is CASTKLAGGLNTGELFF. CDR3 nucleotide sequence: TGTGCCAGCACGAAACTAGCGGGGGGATTGAACACCGGGGAGCTGTTTTTT.

This clone was recorded only once. The J gene is TRBJ2-1, the V gene TRBV5-6; D might be TRBD1 (7 bases). V dropped 2 bases and J dropped 4 bases, with 13 bases sitting between them. The length of the CDR3 is 15 residues. Germline V gene lookup returns CDR1 SGHDT and CDR2 YYEEEE. CDR3 nucleotides: TGTGCCAGCAGCTTAACCAGGGGGGTTTACAATGAGCAGTTCTTC. Translation: CASSLTRGVYNEQFF.

This chain connects TRBV7-2 to TRBJ2-5; no firm D call. Trimming removed 0 bases from V and 0 bases from J, with 8 bases in between. The CDR3 extends over 15 amino acids. CDR1 is SGHTA and CDR2 is FQGNSA in the germline V gene. The CDR3, as DNA: TGTGCCAGCAGCTTAGCGGGGTCCTACCAAGAGACCCAGTACTTC. Protein: CASSLAGSYQETQYF.

This chain links TRBV10-3 with TRBJ2-7, with 8 bases matching TRBD1. The CDR3 has 16 amino acids. CDR1 and CDR2 (germline): ENHRY, SYGVKD. Germline trimming cut 3 bases from V and 1 base from J; bases unmatched to any gene: 8. The CDR3 loop is CAISDPRTGQSYEQYF. As DNA, the CDR3 is TGTGCCATCAGTGACCCCCGGACAGGGCAGTCCTACGAGCAGTACTTC.

The chain uses TRBV2 and TRBJ1-1, with D perhaps matching TRBD1 (5 bases). Trimming took 9 bases from V and 1 from J, leaving 15 bases between them. Germline loops: CDR1 SNHLY, CDR2 FYNNEI. The length of the CDR3 is 14 residues. CDR3 in DNA: TGTGCCAGGACTGGCAGGGCGGCGAACACTGAAGCTTTCTTT. Residues: CARTGRAANTEAFF.

The V gene is TRBV10-3, the J gene TRBJ2-1; 8 bases map to TRBD1. Trimming cost V 6 bases and J 1 base; bases outside gene matches: 2. CDR3 size: 14 residues. The germline CDR1 and CDR2 sequences are ENHRY and SYGVKD. The chain's CDR3 is CAIRGQGSYNEQFF. CDR3 coding DNA: TGTGCCATCAGAGGACAGGGTTCCTACAATGAGCAGTTCTTC.

The chain links TRBV19 to TRBJ2-1, with D perhaps TRBD1 (6 bases). Germline loops: CDR1 LNHDA, CDR2 SQIVND (reference sequence). CDR3 length: 13 residues. V shed 11 bases and J shed 4 bases, with 15 bases lying between them. DNA of the CDR3: TGTGCCTGCACAGGGATCGGGTACAATGAGCAGTTCTTC. The encoded protein is CACTGIGYNEQFF.

This chain uses TRBV5-1 with TRBJ1-2; D is perhaps TRBD1 (5 bases). The CDR3 totals 14 residues. Germline CDR1 SGHRS, CDR2 YFSETQ. V dropped 0 bases and J dropped 4 bases, with 10 bases sitting between them. The CDR3 is CASSLEGTAYGYTF. The CDR3 region has the DNA TGCGCCAGCAGCTTGGAAGGGACGGCCTATGGCTACACCTTC.

This chain connects TRBV18 to TRBJ1-2; 8 bases are shared with TRBD1. This CDR3 has 15 amino acids. V dropped 1 base and J dropped 1; count of bases not matched to a gene: 2. CDR1 and CDR2 from the germline V gene are KGHSH and LQKENI. The CDR3 spells CASSPRGQVNYGYTF. The CDR3 bases are TGTGCCAGCTCACCACGGGGACAGGTTAACTATGGCTACACCTTC.

The chain employs TRBV15 and TRBJ2-1; D call uncertain. V was cut by 0 bases and J by 6 bases, with 12 bases left in between. The CDR3 length is 15 residues. Germline V CDR1 and CDR2: LNHNV, YYDKDF (reference sequence). CDR3 coding DNA: TGTGCCACCAGCAGAGAATCGGCGGTGGGCAATGAGCAGTTCTTC. Residues: CATSRESAVGNEQFF.

This clone was seen a few times. This rearrangement joins TRBV7-6 to TRBJ1-4; unclear D gene. From germline, CDR1 is SGHVS and CDR2 FNYEAQ. Trimming took off 1 base at V and 5 bases at J, with 2 bases between the two ends. This CDR3 is 12 amino acids long. CDR3 residues: CASSLGNEKLFF. CDR3 DNA sequence: TGTGCCAGCAGCTTAGGCAATGAAAAACTGTTTTTT.

The gene calls are TRBV2 and TRBJ1-2; 7 nucleotides align to TRBD1. With V trimmed by 4 bases and J by 4 bases, 6 bases remained unmatched. The germline gives CDR1 SNHLY, CDR2 FYNNEI. The CDR3 runs 14 residues. The CDR3 loop is CASSAAGQPYGYTF. The CDR3 region has the DNA TGTGCCAGCAGTGCGGCGGGACAGCCCTATGGCTACACCTTC. Looking up the rest from reference TRBV2 and TRBJ1-2 gives the full variable domain: EPEVTQTPSHQVTQMGQEVILRCVPISNHLYFYWYRQILGQKVEFLVSFYNNEISEKSEIFDDQFSVERPDGSNFTLKIRSTKLEDSAMYFCASSAAGQPYGYTFGSGTRLTVV.

This chain links TRBV7-8 with TRBJ2-2, with 10 bases matching TRBD1. The CDR3 runs to 15 residues. J was trimmed by 6 bases and V by 5 bases; bases with no gene match: 6. In germline, CDR1 is SGHVS, CDR2 FQNEAQ. CDR3 loop: CASSPRQGAAGELFF. The DNA for the CDR3 is TGTGCCAGCAGCCCCCGACAGGGGGCGGCCGGGGAGCTGTTTTTT.

J is TRBJ2-7 and V is TRBV15; TRBD2 matches at 11 bases. Germline V gene lookup returns CDR1 LNHNV and CDR2 YYDKDF (reference sequence). V shed 8 bases and J 6 bases; nucleotides not matched to a gene: 6. This CDR3 has 13 residues. The CDR3 is CATELAGVPEQYF. The CDR3 DNA reads TGTGCCACCGAACTAGCGGGAGTTCCCGAGCAGTACTTC.

V is TRBV6-5 and J is TRBJ1-2; D perhaps matches TRBD1 (6 bases). The CDR3 is 16 amino acids. CDR1 and CDR2 from the germline V gene are MNHEY and SVGAGI. V lost 2 bases to trimming and J lost 2 bases, with 15 bases between them. The CDR3 DNA follows: TGTGCCAGCAGTTACAGGGGGAACCCACGGAACTATGGCTACACCTTC. It specifies CASSYRGNPRNYGYTF.

The rearrangement joins TRBV6-1 to TRBJ2-7, with TRBD2 matching 7 bases. The CDR3 runs 14 residues. V lost 10 bases to trimming and J lost 7 bases; unmatched junction nucleotides: 16. The germline V gene encodes CDR1 MNHNS and CDR2 SASEGT. The CDR3 DNA reads as TGTGCCACTCCGCGTCCACTAGCGTATTATGAGCAGTACTTC. Protein: CATPRPLAYYEQYF.

This clone appeared once. This chain links TRBV25-1 with TRBJ1-4; a weak D match, TRBD1 (6 bases). V lost 2 bases to trimming and J lost 7 bases, with 14 bases between them. Looked up from germline, CDR1 is MGHDK and CDR2 is SYGVNS. The CDR3 sequence is 15 residues long. DNA of the CDR3: TGTGCCAGCAGTGAAATGGGGGGGCGCATTGAAAAACTGTTTTTT. Its translation: CASSEMGGRIEKLFF.

V usage is TRBV11-3 and J usage is TRBJ2-2; D remains unclear. The germline V and J ends were trimmed by 5 bases and 7 bases, with 11 bases remaining between them. CDR1 is SGHNT, CDR2 YENEEA, per germline. The CDR3 has 13 residues. The CDR3 region is CASSLARVGELFF. CDR3 DNA sequence: TGTGCCAGCAGCCTCGCTAGAGTCGGGGAGCTGTTTTTT.

The genes are TRBV4-2 and TRBJ1-1; the D gene is possibly TRBD1 (6 bases). V lost 0 bases to trimming and J lost 4 bases, with 12 bases between them. This CDR3 comprises 15 residues. Germline CDR1 is LGHNA and CDR2 is YNFKEQ. DNA for the CDR3: TGTGCCAGCAGCCAAGATGGGCAGGGGAGCACTGAAGCTTTCTTT. Its protein is CASSQDGQGSTEAFF.

The chain joins TRBV12-5 to TRBJ2-5, with D perhaps TRBD1 (6 bases). The CDR3 has 13 residues. The V gene's germline CDR1 is LGHNT and CDR2 FRNRAP. Trimming removed 5 bases at V and 1 base at J, with 8 bases between. The CDR3 region is CASGPDSQETQYF. In nucleotides, the CDR3 is TGTGCTAGTGGTCCGGACAGCCAAGAGACCCAGTACTTC.

Points on this clone: A junction boundary mismatches the germline segment, possibly from a read error. V usage is TRBV2 and J usage is TRBJ2-1; D unclear. The CDR3 sequence is 14 residues long. Germline CDR1 is SNHLY and CDR2 is FYNNEI. The CDR3 nucleotides are TGTGCCGGCAGTGTTGTGGCCCTGGGCAATGAGCAGTTCTTC. Its translation: CAGSVVALGNEQFF.

The chain couples TRBV2 to TRBJ1-2; D ambiguous. This CDR3 has 10 amino acids. Trimming took off 8 bases at V and 5 bases at J, with 6 bases between the two ends. The germline V gene has CDR1 SNHLY and CDR2 FYNNEI. The CDR3 protein is CASFWYGYTF. The CDR3 nucleotides are TGTGCCAGCTTCTGGTATGGCTACACCTTC.

The rearrangement joins TRBV12-5 to TRBJ1-1, with no clear D. The CDR3 has 17 amino acids. The V end lost 7 bases, the J end lost 0 bases, and 21 bases lay between the germline ends. Germline V gene data show CDR1 as LGHNT and CDR2 as FRNRAP. This CDR3 is CASAREIAEAMNTEAFF. In DNA, the CDR3 is TGTGCTAGTGCCCGAGAAATTGCCGAGGCCATGAACACTGAAGCTTTCTTT.